This TCR beta chain derives from a study of cytomegalovirus exposure and HLA in healthy donors. Study results and caveats: Associated with cytomegalovirus, according to the listing, were 150 to 200 TCR beta chains.

Healthy bone marrow donors supplied every sample. A remark on this clone: Its antigen is unknown.

PCR employed 60 Vbeta and 13 Jbeta primers. Method: immunoSEQ multiplex PCR; TCRdb's copy keeps in-frame clones and lacks some. The table includes around 100,000 clones, roughly 70% detected once. This CDR3 region has 15 residues. V lost 0 bases and J lost 8, with 13 bases in between. Germline values: CDR1 MNHEY, CDR2 SVGAGI. The sequenced sample was PBMCs. The chain employs TRBV6-5 and TRBJ1-4, with TRBD1 as a possible D gene (5 bases). This sequence originates from a middle-aged man in good health and CMV-seropositive. The CDR3 bases are TGTGCCAGCAGTTACTCGGGGGGGTCTCGAGAAAAACTGTTTTTT. Translation gives CASSYSGGSREKLFF.